This T cell receptor beta chain was retrieved from a study of breast tumors, draining lymph nodes, adjacent tissues. TCRdb used MiXCR to reprocess the multiplex PCR reads, holding one entry per CDR3 protein. The sample records approximately 230,000 distinct CDR3 sequences, about 34% being singletons. V gave up 7 bases and J gave up 6 bases, with 12 bases separating them. This CDR3 is built from 13 residues. Study outcomes and limitations: Luminal-like breast cancer showed significantly greater tumor-nontumor repertoire similarity than basal-like breast cancer did.

This clonotype showed up many times. Its antigen is as yet unknown. The lymph nodes were axillary draining lymph nodes from breast cancer patients. Source material: axillary lymph node tissue. This sequence was found in a female donor with breast cancer. Some clones in this sample may be carry-over from other donors' samples. The chain joins TRBV12-3 or TRBV12-4 to TRBJ2-2; D is possibly TRBD2 (7 bases). The CDR3 is CASNQGRAGELFF. The CDR3 DNA sequence: TGTGCCAGCAACCAGGGGAGGGCCGGGGAGCTGTTTTTT.